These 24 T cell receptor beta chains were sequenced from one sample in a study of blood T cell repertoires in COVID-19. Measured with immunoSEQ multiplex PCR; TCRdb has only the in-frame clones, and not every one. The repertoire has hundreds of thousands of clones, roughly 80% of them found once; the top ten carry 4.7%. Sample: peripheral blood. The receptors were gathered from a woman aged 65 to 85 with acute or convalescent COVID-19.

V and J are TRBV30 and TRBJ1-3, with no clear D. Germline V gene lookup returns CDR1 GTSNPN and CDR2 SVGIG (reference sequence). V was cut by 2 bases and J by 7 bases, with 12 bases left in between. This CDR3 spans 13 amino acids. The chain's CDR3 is CAWSTGRGNTIYF. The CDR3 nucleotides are TGTGCCTGGAGTACGGGTCGGGGTAACACCATATATTTT.

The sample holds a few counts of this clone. The CDR3 DNA reads TGTGCCAGCAGCTTAATGACAGGGCTGAACACCGGGGAGCTGTTTTTT. It encodes CASSLMTGLNTGELFF. The rearrangement uses TRBV7-2 and TRBJ2-2; 7 nucleotides align to TRBD1. The CDR3 loop spans 16 amino acids. Trimming cost V 2 bases and J 1 base; bases outside gene matches: 4. Germline V CDR1 and CDR2: SGHTA, FQGNSA.

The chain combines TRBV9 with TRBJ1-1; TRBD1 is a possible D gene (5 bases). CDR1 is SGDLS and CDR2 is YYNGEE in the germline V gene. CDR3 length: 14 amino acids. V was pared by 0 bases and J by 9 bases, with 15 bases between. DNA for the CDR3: TGTGCCAGCAGCGTAGAACGAGTGGGGCCACAAGCTTTCTTT. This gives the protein CASSVERVGPQAFF. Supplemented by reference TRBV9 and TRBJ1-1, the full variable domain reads DSGVTQTPKHLITATGQRVTLRCSPRSGDLSVYWYQQSLDQGLQFLIQYYNGEERAKGNILERFSAQQFPDLHSELNLSSLELGDSALYFCASSVERVGPQAFFGQGTRLTVV.

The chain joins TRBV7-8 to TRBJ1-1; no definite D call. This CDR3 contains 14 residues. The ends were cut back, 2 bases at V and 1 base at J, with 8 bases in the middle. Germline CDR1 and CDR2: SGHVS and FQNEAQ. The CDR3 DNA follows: TGTGCCAGCAGCTTAAGCTACTCGAACACTGAAGCTTTCTTT. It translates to CASSLSYSNTEAFF.

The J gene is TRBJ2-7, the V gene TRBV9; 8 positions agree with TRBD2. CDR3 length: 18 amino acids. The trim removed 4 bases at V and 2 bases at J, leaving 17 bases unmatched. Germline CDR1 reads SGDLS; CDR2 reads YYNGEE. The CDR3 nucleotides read TGTGCCAGCAGCCCACCTATGCGGGGGGCTTTTAATGCCTACGAGCAGTACTTC. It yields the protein CASSPPMRGAFNAYEQYF.

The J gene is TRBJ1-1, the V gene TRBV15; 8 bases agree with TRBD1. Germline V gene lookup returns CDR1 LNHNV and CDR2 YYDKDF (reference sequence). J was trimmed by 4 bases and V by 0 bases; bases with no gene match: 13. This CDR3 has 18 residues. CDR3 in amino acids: CATSRDRLGRGPRTEAFF. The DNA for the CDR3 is TGTGCCACCAGCAGAGATCGTCTGGGCAGGGGGCCTCGCACTGAAGCTTTCTTT.

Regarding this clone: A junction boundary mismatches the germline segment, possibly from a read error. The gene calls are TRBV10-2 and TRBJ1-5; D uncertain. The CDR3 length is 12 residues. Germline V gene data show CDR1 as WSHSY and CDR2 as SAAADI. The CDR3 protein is CASRELNQPQHF. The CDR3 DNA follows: TGCGCCAGCCGTGAACTCAATCAGCCCCAGCATTTT.

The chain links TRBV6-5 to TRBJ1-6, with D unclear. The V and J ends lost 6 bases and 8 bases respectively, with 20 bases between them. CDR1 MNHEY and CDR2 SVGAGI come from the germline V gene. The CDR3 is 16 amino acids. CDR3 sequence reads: CASSYGGPAWDSPLHF. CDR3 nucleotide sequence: TGTGCCAGCAGCTACGGAGGCCCGGCTTGGGATTCACCCCTCCACTTT.

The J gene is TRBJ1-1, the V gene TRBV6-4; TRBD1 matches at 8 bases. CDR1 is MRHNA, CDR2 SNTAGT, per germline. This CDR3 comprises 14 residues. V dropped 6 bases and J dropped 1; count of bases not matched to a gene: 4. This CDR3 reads CASSPQGGNTEAFF. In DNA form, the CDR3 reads TGTGCCAGCAGCCCACAGGGGGGGAACACTGAAGCTTTCTTT.

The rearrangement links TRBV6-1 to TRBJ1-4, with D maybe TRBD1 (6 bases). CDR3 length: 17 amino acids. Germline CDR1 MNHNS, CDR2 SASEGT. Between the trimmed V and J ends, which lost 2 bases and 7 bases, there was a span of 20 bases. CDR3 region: CASSESSLQGLSEKLFF. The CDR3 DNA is TGTGCCAGCAGTGAATCTAGCTTGCAGGGGCTTAGTGAAAAACTGTTTTTT.

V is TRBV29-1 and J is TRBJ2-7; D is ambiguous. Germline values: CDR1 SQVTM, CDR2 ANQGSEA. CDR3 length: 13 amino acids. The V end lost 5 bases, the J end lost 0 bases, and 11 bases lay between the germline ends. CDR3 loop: CSVSSANSYEQYF. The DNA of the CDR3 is TGCAGCGTTAGTTCCGCGAACTCCTACGAGCAGTACTTC.

This CDR3 is CASSIEGEGAFF. CDR3 DNA: TGTGCCAGTAGTATAGAAGGGGAAGGAGCTTTCTTT. This rearrangement joins TRBV19 to TRBJ1-1; weak D call: TRBD1 (5 bases). The V end lost 0 bases, the J end lost 10 bases, and 9 bases lay between the germline ends. CDR3 length equals 12 residues. The germline CDR1 and CDR2 sequences are LNHDA and SQIVND (reference sequence).

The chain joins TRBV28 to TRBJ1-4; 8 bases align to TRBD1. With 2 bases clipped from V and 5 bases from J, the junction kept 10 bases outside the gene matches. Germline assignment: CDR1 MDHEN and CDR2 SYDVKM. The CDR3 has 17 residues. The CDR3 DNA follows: TGTGCCAGCAGTTTAGGTTTGACGACAGGGGTCAATGAAAAACTGTTTTTT. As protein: CASSLGLTTGVNEKLFF. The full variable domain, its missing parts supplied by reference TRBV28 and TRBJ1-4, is DVKVTQSSRYLVKRTGEKVFLECVQDMDHENMFWYRQDPGLGLRLIYFSYDVKMKEKGDIPEGYSVSREKKERFSLILESASTNQTSMYLCASSLGLTTGVNEKLFFGSGTQLSVL.

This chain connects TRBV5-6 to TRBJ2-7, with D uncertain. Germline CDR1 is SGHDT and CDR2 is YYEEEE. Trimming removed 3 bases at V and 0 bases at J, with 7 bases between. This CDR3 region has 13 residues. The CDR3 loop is CASSYRYSYEQYF. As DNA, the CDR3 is TGTGCCAGCAGCTACCGCTACTCCTACGAGCAGTACTTC.

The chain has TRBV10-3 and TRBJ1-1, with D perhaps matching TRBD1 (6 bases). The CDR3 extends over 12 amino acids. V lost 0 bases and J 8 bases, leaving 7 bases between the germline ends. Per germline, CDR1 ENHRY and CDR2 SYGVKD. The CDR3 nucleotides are TGTGCCATCAGTGAGTCAGACAGGGAAGCTTTCTTT. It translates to CAISESDREAFF.

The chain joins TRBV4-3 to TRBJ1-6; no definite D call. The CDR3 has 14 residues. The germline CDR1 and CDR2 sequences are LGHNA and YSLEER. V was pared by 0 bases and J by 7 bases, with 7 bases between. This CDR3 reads CASSQESRNSPLHF. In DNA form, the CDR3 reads TGCGCCAGCAGCCAAGAATCACGGAATTCACCCCTCCACTTT.

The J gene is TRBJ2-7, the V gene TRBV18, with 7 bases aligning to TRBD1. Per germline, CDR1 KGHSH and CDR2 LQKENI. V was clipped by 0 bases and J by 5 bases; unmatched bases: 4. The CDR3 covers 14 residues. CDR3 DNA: TGTGCCAGCTCACCACCGACAGGGACGAACGAGCAGTACTTC. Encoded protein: CASSPPTGTNEQYF.

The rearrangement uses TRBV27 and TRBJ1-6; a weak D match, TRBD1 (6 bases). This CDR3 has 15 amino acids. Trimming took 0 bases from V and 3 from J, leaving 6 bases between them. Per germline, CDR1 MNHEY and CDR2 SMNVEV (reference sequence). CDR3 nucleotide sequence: TGTGCCAGCAGTTTATCGGACAGCTATAATTCACCCCTCCACTTT. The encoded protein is CASSLSDSYNSPLHF.

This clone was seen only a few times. For the CDR3, the DNA is TGTGCCAGCAGCCCGGCGGGGGGGAGAGAGACCCAGTACTTC. Its translation: CASSPAGGRETQYF. The rearrangement joins TRBV5-8 to TRBJ2-5, with 9 bases matching TRBD2. The germline V gene has CDR1 SGHTS and CDR2 YDEGEE. V gave up 4 bases and J gave up 4 bases; unmatched junction bases: 5. This CDR3 is built from 14 residues.

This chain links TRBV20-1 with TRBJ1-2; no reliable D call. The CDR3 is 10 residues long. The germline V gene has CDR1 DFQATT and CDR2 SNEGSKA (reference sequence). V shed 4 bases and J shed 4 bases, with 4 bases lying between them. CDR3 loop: CSATSYGYTF. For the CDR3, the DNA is TGCAGTGCTACCAGCTATGGCTACACCTTC.

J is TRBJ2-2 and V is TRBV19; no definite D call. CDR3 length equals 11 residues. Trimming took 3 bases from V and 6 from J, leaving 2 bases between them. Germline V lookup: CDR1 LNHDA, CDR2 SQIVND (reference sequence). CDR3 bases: TGTGCCAGTAGTATCGCCGGGGAGCTGTTTTTT. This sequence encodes CASSIAGELFF.

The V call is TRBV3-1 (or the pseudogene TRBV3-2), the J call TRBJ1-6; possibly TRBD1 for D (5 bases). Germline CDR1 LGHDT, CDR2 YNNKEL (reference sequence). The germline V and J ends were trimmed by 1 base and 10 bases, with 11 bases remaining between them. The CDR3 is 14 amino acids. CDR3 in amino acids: CASSQGAGRSPLHF. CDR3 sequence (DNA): TGTGCCAGCAGCCAAGGGGCAGGGCGATCACCCCTCCACTTT.

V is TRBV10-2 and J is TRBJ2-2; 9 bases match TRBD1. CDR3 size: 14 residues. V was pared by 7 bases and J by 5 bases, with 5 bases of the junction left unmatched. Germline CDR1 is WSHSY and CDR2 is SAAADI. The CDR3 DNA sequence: TGCGCCAGCATAGCCGGGACAGGGACCGGGGAGCTGTTTTTT. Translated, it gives CASIAGTGTGELFF.

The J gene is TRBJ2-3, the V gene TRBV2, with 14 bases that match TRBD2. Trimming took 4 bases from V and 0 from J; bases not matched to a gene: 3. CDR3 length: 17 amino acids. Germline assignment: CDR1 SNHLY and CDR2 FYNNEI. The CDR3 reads CASSVRLAGGSTDTQYF. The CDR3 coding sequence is TGTGCCAGCAGTGTGCGACTAGCGGGGGGGAGCACAGATACGCAGTATTTT. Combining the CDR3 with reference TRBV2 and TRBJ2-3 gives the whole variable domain EPEVTQTPSHQVTQMGQEVILRCVPISNHLYFYWYRQILGQKVEFLVSFYNNEISEKSEIFDDQFSVERPDGSNFTLKIRSTKLEDSAMYFCASSVRLAGGSTDTQYFGPGTRLTVL.